This T cell receptor (beta chain) was profiled in a study of T cell repertoires in cytomegalovirus infection. On the study more broadly: Newly reported HLA-C-restricted and thoroughly characterized HLA-B-restricted CMV epitopes were employed. Signatures in public TCR beta sequences pointed to both CMV infection and matching HLA type. General study points: The ex vivo response was dominated by HLA-C-restricted CMV-specific TCR beta clonotypes. Individuals carrying CMV plus the relevant HLA were identified by cumulative frequency of public TCR beta families.

This clonotype was counted between two and nine times. The antigen is unknown. In germline, CDR1 is SNHLY, CDR2 FYNNEI. V lost 2 bases and J lost 7; bases outside the gene matches: 2. The CDR3 length is 13 residues. MiXCR, run by TCRdb on the reads, gives a single entry per CDR3 protein. The sample comprises 700,000 to 950,000 distinct CDR3 sequences, around a third of which are singletons, and around 12% rests with the top ten. This specimen consisted of cultured CD8+ T cells from PBMCs, obtained from culture after CMV antigen stimulation. The chain employs TRBV2 and TRBJ1-3; TRBD1 matches 7 bases. The clonotype comes from a human donor in good health (CMV status not recorded). Some clones in this sample may be carry-over from other donors' samples. The CDR3 DNA is TGTGCCAGCAGTGAAAAACAGGGGAACACCATATATTTT. This translates into CASSEKQGNTIYF. The variable domain in full, with the rest retrieved from reference TRBV2 and TRBJ1-3, is EPEVTQTPSHQVTQMGQEVILRCVPISNHLYFYWYRQILGQKVEFLVSFYNNEISEKSEIFDDQFSVERPDGSNFTLKIRSTKLEDSAMYFCASSEKQGNTIYFGEGSWLTVV.